This T cell receptor delta chain was identified in a study of gamma-delta chains in newborns, infants, children. This CDR3 comprises 18 residues. Per germline, CDR1 GEAIGNYY and CDR2 EKD. V lost 0 bases and J 0 bases, leaving 16 bases between the germline ends. TCRdb processed the reads again with the CATT caller. This table holds around 2,300 delta-chain clones, 0.95% to 1.1% found once. By share of the sample, this clone is large (0.1 to 1%). This sample also contains other DNA sequences that code for the same CDR3. V usage is TRDV2 and J usage is TRDJ2, with TRDD3 as a possible D gene (5 bases). The clonotype comes from a child who was a newborn, infant or young child, either healthy, febrile or measles-vaccinated (not recorded which). Material: blood. CDR3 region: CACDTVVTGRALTAQLFF. DNA of the CDR3: TGTGCCTGTGACACCGTGGTCACTGGAAGAGCTTTGACAGCACAACTCTTCTTT.